This is a list of T cell receptor beta chains from one sample in a study of HIV-infected patients and healthy controls. MiXCR, run by TCRdb on the 5' RACE reads, gives a single entry per CDR3 protein. The sample yields about 67,000 distinct CDR3 sequences, less than 20% seen once. The sequenced sample was CD4+ T cells from blood. These receptors originate from a human donor in good health. Both conserved end residues are part of each CDR3. A D gene is named only where the DNA matches it firmly. Clone size is shown for a subset of rows, as once, few, many or a class of expanded clone.

size: many; V: TRBV7-2; D: .; J: TRBJ1-5; DNA: TGTGCCAGCAGCCCGACCCTCAATCAGCCCCAGCATTTT; CDR3: CASSPTLNQPQHF
size: .; V: TRBV7-9; D: TRBD1; J: TRBJ1-1; DNA: TGTGCCAGCAGCTTAGTAGGACAGGGGGTCACTGAAGCTTTCTTT; CDR3: CASSLVGQGVTEAFF
size: few; V: TRBV2; D: .; J: TRBJ2-3; DNA: TGTGCCAGCAGTGATAGTATTCGGGGGTCAGAGACTAGCACAGATACGCAGTATTTT; CDR3: CASSDSIRGSETSTDTQYF
size: .; V: TRBV20-1; D: TRBD2; J: TRBJ2-7; DNA: TGCAGTGCTACTCGGACTAGCGGGATCTACGAGCAGTACTTC; CDR3: CSATRTSGIYEQYF
size: .; V: TRBV7-2; D: .; J: TRBJ2-5; DNA: TGTGCCAGCAGCTTAGTCCCACACCACCAAGAGACCCAGTACTTC; CDR3: CASSLVPHHQETQYF
size: many; V: TRBV6-6; D: .; J: TRBJ1-5; DNA: TGTGCCAGCAGTTCCGACGGTAGCAATCAGCCCCAGCATTTT; CDR3: CASSSDGSNQPQHF
size: few; V: TRBV6-6; D: TRBD2; J: TRBJ2-1; DNA: TGTGCCAGCAGTTACTTTGCGGGAGGCTCCTACAATGAGCAGTTCTTC; CDR3: CASSYFAGGSYNEQFF
size: many; V: TRBV6-1; D: .; J: TRBJ2-1; DNA: TGTGCCAGCAGTGAAGACGGGCAAAAGAGGAATGAGCAGTTCTTC; CDR3: CASSEDGQKRNEQFF
size: .; V: TRBV5-1; D: .; J: TRBJ1-3; DNA: TGCGCCAGCAGCTATGGGAACCAGGGTGGAAACACCATATATTTT; CDR3: CASSYGNQGGNTIYF
size: few; V: TRBV2; D: .; J: TRBJ1-5; DNA: TGTGCCAGCACCGGGATTAATCAGCCCCAGCATTTT; CDR3: CASTGINQPQHF
size: .; V: TRBV4-1; D: .; J: TRBJ1-1; DNA: TGCGCCAGAACCCTTCTTCCCGGGACCGAGCTCGGGGTTGAAGCTTTCTTT; CDR3: CARTLLPGTELGVEAFF
size: .; V: TRBV29-1; D: TRBD1; J: TRBJ1-2; DNA: TGCAGCGTTGAGGACAGGAGAGCTAACTATGGCTACACCTTC; CDR3: CSVEDRRANYGYTF
size: .; V: TRBV12-3/TRBV12-4; D: .; J: TRBJ2-6; DNA: TGTGCCAGCAGTTTAACCTTGGCCAACGTCCTGACTTTC; CDR3: CASSLTLANVLTF
size: .; V: TRBV20-1; D: .; J: TRBJ2-5; DNA: TGCAGTGCTACTACGTCCGAAATCGGGACCCAGTACTTC; CDR3: CSATTSEIGTQYF
size: few; V: TRBV6-2/TRBV6-3; D: TRBD2; J: TRBJ2-1; DNA: TGTGCCAGCAGTTACCCCGACTTAGCGGGGTCCAATGAGCAGTTCTTC; CDR3: CASSYPDLAGSNEQFF
size: many; V: TRBV28; D: TRBD1; J: TRBJ1-5; DNA: TGTGCCAGCAGCAAGGGACAGCGGCGCAATCAGCCCCAGCATTTT; CDR3: CASSKGQRRNQPQHF
size: .; V: TRBV19; D: TRBD2; J: TRBJ2-7; DNA: TGTGCCAGTAGTACTCTAGCGGGAGAATACGAGCAGTACTTC; CDR3: CASSTLAGEYEQYF
size: many; V: TRBV7-3; D: .; J: TRBJ2-2; DNA: TGTGCCAGCAGCTTTGGCACGAACACCGGGGAGCTGTTTTTT; CDR3: CASSFGTNTGELFF
size: .; V: TRBV29-1; D: .; J: TRBJ2-2; DNA: TGCAGCGCGCTGTGGAGCGTTCGGGCTAACACCGGGGAGCTGTTTTTT; CDR3: CSALWSVRANTGELFF
size: .; V: TRBV21-1; D: .; J: TRBJ2-3; DNA: TGTGCCAGCAGCAGGGGACTAGCGGGAGGAAGGGGGTCCACAGATACGCAGTATTTT; CDR3: CASSRGLAGGRGSTDTQYF
size: many; V: TRBV28; D: .; J: TRBJ1-1; DNA: TGTGCCAGCAGTTTATACAGGAGGCTGAACACTGAAGCTTTCTTT; CDR3: CASSLYRRLNTEAFF
size: few; V: TRBV6-1; D: .; J: TRBJ1-6; DNA: TGTGCCAGCAGTGAAGGGTCACCCCTCCACTTT; CDR3: CASSEGSPLHF
size: .; V: TRBV30; D: .; J: TRBJ1-1; DNA: TGTGCCTGGAGTGGCCGCCCCAACACTGAAGCTTTCTTT; CDR3: CAWSGRPNTEAFF
size: few; V: TRBV7-2; D: TRBD2; J: TRBJ2-7; DNA: TGTGCCAGCAGAGGGGGGACTAGCGGAACCTACGAGCAGTACTTC; CDR3: CASRGGTSGTYEQYF
size: many; V: TRBV6-6; D: TRBD1; J: TRBJ2-3; DNA: TGTGCCGGAACACGGGACAGCCTCACAGATACGCAGTATTTT; CDR3: CAGTRDSLTDTQYF
size: .; V: TRBV20-1; D: TRBD1; J: TRBJ2-3; DNA: TGCAGTGCTAGCCGCAGGGGGCGAGACACGCAGTATTTT; CDR3: CSASRRGRDTQYF
size: many; V: TRBV20-1; D: .; J: TRBJ1-1; DNA: TGCAGTGCTAGGGGGGACACTGAAGCTTTCTTT; CDR3: CSARGDTEAFF
size: .; V: TRBV29-1; D: .; J: TRBJ1-2; DNA: TGCAGCGGGGCGTGGGCTAACTATGGCTACACCTTC; CDR3: CSGAWANYGYTF
size: few; V: TRBV29-1; D: .; J: TRBJ1-3; DNA: TGCAGCGTTGCGGACACCAGAAACACCATATATTTT; CDR3: CSVADTRNTIYF
size: .; V: TRBV27; D: .; J: TRBJ2-3; DNA: TGTGCCAGCAGGCTGCGCGGGGATACGCAGTATTTT; CDR3: CASRLRGDTQYF
size: few; V: TRBV18; D: TRBD1; J: TRBJ1-6; DNA: TGTGCCAGCTCTGACAGACAGGGGCAATGGTCACCCCTCCACTTT; CDR3: CASSDRQGQWSPLHF
size: .; V: TRBV20-1; D: TRBD1; J: TRBJ1-4; DNA: TGCAGTGCCGTGGACAGGGATAATGAAAAACTGTTTTTT; CDR3: CSAVDRDNEKLFF
size: few; V: TRBV20-1; D: .; J: TRBJ2-5; DNA: TGCAGTGCTAGTCGGCAGGAGGAGACCCAGTACTTC; CDR3: CSASRQEETQYF
size: .; V: TRBV12-3/TRBV12-4; D: .; J: TRBJ1-1; DNA: TGTGCCAGCAGTTTTGGGAGGACAGACGGAGCTTTCTTT; CDR3: CASSFGRTDGAFF
size: .; V: TRBV9; D: .; J: TRBJ2-5; DNA: TGTGCCAGCAGTGCCCGTGAAGGTAGCGGACAAGAGACCCAGTACTTC; CDR3: CASSAREGSGQETQYF
size: .; V: TRBV11-3; D: .; J: TRBJ1-1; DNA: TGTGCCAGCAGCGACGGGGTAGTGGCTTTCTTT; CDR3: CASSDGVVAFF
size: few; V: TRBV30; D: TRBD1; J: TRBJ2-3; DNA: TGTGCCTGGAGTACCCAAGACAGGGGTTCAGATACGCAGTATTTT; CDR3: CAWSTQDRGSDTQYF
size: few; V: TRBV18; D: TRBD2; J: TRBJ2-1; DNA: TGTGCCAGCTCACCAGCACTAGCGGGGCTTGAGCAGTTCTTC; CDR3: CASSPALAGLEQFF
size: .; V: TRBV29-1; D: .; J: TRBJ2-3; DNA: TGCAGCCAACGCGGGAGCACAGATACGCAGTATTTT; CDR3: CSQRGSTDTQYF
size: few; V: TRBV2; D: .; J: TRBJ1-2; DNA: TGTGCCACCATAAAAGACAGCCAGGGTTATGGCTACACCTTC; CDR3: CATIKDSQGYGYTF
size: many; V: TRBV5-6; D: .; J: TRBJ2-1; DNA: TGTGCCAGCAGCCCTACCGTCCAGGGTAGGGGGAATGAGCAGTTCTTC; CDR3: CASSPTVQGRGNEQFF